This entry lists 11 T cell receptor beta chains sequenced from one sample in a study of OX40 agonist ivuxolimab in advanced cancers. Profiled with immunoSEQ multiplex PCR; TCRdb holds only in-frame clones, not every one. The data show 89,000 or so clones, 88% seen once. This material consisted of CD4+ or CD8+ T cells sorted from blood, taken in a trial of the OX40 agonist ivuxolimab. The receptors were sampled from an adult with an advanced solid tumor such as melanoma, head and neck, liver or kidney cancer.

J is TRBJ1-5 and V is TRBV18, with TRBD1 matching over 7 bases. With 3 bases clipped from V and 4 bases from J, the junction kept 3 bases outside the gene matches. This CDR3 has 14 amino acids. Germline V CDR1 and CDR2: KGHSH, LQKENI. CDR3 nucleotides: TGTGCCAGCTCACCGAAGACAGGGAATCAGCCCCAGCATTTT. Translated, it gives CASSPKTGNQPQHF.

The J gene is TRBJ1-1, the V gene TRBV9; D unclear. The CDR3 is 13 residues long. V gave up 7 bases and J gave up 2 bases, with 12 bases separating them. CDR1 is SGDLS and CDR2 is YYNGEE in the germline V gene. The CDR3 protein is CASAGLANTEAFF. DNA for the CDR3: TGTGCCAGCGCTGGCCTAGCCAACACTGAAGCTTTCTTT.

This clone was detected a few times. Relative to the germline gene, one junction end is altered; a read error may explain this. This sequence joins TRBV2 and TRBJ2-7, with D perhaps matching TRBD2 (6 bases). This CDR3 is built from 12 residues. CDR1 and CDR2 from the germline V gene are SNHLY and FYNNEI. The CDR3 coding sequence is TGTGCCAGCAGTCAAGCGGGTTACGAGCAGTACTTC. It yields the protein CASSQAGYEQYF. Full variable domain (outside the CDR3, taken from reference TRBV2 and TRBJ2-7): EPEVTQTPSHQVTQMGQEVILRCVPISNHLYFYWYRQILGQKVEFLVSFYNNEISEKSEIFDDQFSVERPDGSNFTLKIRSTKLEDSAMYFCASSQAGYEQYFGPGTRLTVT.

The chain is built from TRBV2 and TRBJ2-4; D not certain. CDR3 size: 18 residues. The germline gives CDR1 SNHLY, CDR2 FYNNEI. Trimming took off 0 bases at V and 3 bases at J, with 18 bases between the two ends. The CDR3 DNA sequence: TGTGCCAGCAGTGAAGCGTTGTCAGCCTGGGTGGTCAAAAACATTCAGTACTTC. The encoded protein is CASSEALSAWVVKNIQYF. Based on the CDR3 plus reference TRBV2 and TRBJ2-4, the full variable domain is EPEVTQTPSHQVTQMGQEVILRCVPISNHLYFYWYRQILGQKVEFLVSFYNNEISEKSEIFDDQFSVERPDGSNFTLKIRSTKLEDSAMYFCASSEALSAWVVKNIQYFGAGTRLSVL.

The chain is built from TRBV15 and TRBJ2-5; D uncertain. The germline V gene encodes CDR1 LNHNV and CDR2 YYDKDF (reference sequence). The CDR3 extends over 13 amino acids. Trimming left V 6 bases short and J 2 bases short, with 10 bases between. The CDR3: CATSYTLQETQYF. Here the CDR3 DNA reads TGTGCCACCAGTTACACCTTACAAGAGACCCAGTACTTC.

The chain employs TRBV11-2 and TRBJ2-5; tentative D call: TRBD2 (6 bases). The CDR3 length is 14 residues. Per germline, CDR1 SGHAT and CDR2 FQNNGV. Trimming removed 4 bases at V and 5 bases at J, with 14 bases between. The CDR3 here is CASSWGREKETQYF. The CDR3 DNA sequence: TGTGCCAGCAGCTGGGGACGGGAGAAGGAGACCCAGTACTTC.

The CDR3 DNA sequence: TGTGCCAGTGGGGCAGGGCAGGTTCTCACTGAAGCTTTCTTT. This gives the protein CASGAGQVLTEAFF. The V and J genes are TRBV9 and TRBJ1-1, with a weak D call TRBD1 (5 bases). V lost 8 bases to trimming and J lost 4 bases, with 18 bases between them. The CDR3 consists of 14 residues. Germline assignment: CDR1 SGDLS and CDR2 YYNGEE.

The chain recombines TRBV5-4 with TRBJ2-5; D is perhaps TRBD2 (7 bases). CDR3 length equals 15 residues. In germline, CDR1 is SGHNT, CDR2 YYREEE (reference sequence). The V end was cut by 0 bases, the J end by 4 bases, with 13 bases between. CDR3 protein: CASSLAYREGETQYF. In DNA, the CDR3 is TGTGCCAGCAGCTTGGCATACAGGGAGGGAGAGACCCAGTACTTC.

The J gene is TRBJ2-1, the V gene TRBV7-9, with D possibly being TRBD2 (6 bases). The V end lost 8 bases, the J end lost 2 bases, and 16 bases lay between the germline ends. Per the germline V gene, CDR1 is SEHNR and CDR2 is FQNEAQ (reference sequence). The CDR3 loop spans 15 amino acids. In DNA, the CDR3 is TGTGCCAGCCAAATAAGGGCGGGACCCTACAATGAGCAGTTCTTC. It codes for CASQIRAGPYNEQFF.

The J gene is TRBJ2-1, the V gene TRBV18, with D perhaps TRBD2 (6 bases). The germline V and J ends were trimmed by 4 bases and 3 bases, with 13 bases remaining between them. The CDR3 is 15 residues long. Germline CDR1 KGHSH, CDR2 LQKENI. The CDR3 reads CASSRMPGDYNEQFF. The CDR3 DNA follows: TGTGCCAGCTCACGTATGCCGGGGGACTACAATGAGCAGTTCTTC.

The J gene is TRBJ2-2, the V gene TRBV30; weak D call: TRBD1 (6 bases). V dropped 3 bases and J dropped 9 bases, with 14 bases sitting between them. The length of the CDR3 is 13 residues. The germline gives CDR1 GTSNPN, CDR2 SVGIG (reference sequence). CDR3 DNA: TGTGCCTGGAGGGGACACCCGGGGCGGGAGCTGTTTTTT. This codes for CAWRGHPGRELFF.